Below are 27 T cell receptor beta chains sequenced from a single sample in a study of shared clonotypes between healthy human individuals. TCRdb's table, derived via immunoSEQ multiplex PCR, lists solely in-frame clones and lacks some. The sample has around 2.1 million clones, under 95% seen once. Naive CD8 isolation took CD45RO-negative cells positively selected for CCR7 and excluded terminally differentiated effector memory CD45RA+ cells. The sequenced sample was naive CD8+ T cells from PBMCs. The receptors here all came from a man younger than 30 in good health. Some clones in this sample may be carry-over from other donors' samples.

This chain joins TRBV27 and TRBJ1-2, with D tentatively TRBD1 (5 bases). V shed 5 bases and J shed 7 bases, with 17 bases lying between them. This CDR3 has 14 residues. Germline-derived CDR1 and CDR2 are MNHEY and SMNVEV (reference sequence). The CDR3 is CASSPRGLRVGYTF. CDR3 nucleotide sequence: TGTGCCAGCAGTCCCCGGGGCCTCAGGGTTGGCTACACCTTC.

J is TRBJ2-3 and V is TRBV14, with unresolved D. The germline V and J ends were trimmed by 1 base and 12 bases, with 8 bases remaining between them. Per germline, CDR1 SGHDN and CDR2 FVKESK. The CDR3 runs 11 residues. The CDR3 loop is CASSQGGYQYF. CDR3 DNA: TGTGCCAGCAGCCAAGGTGGTTACCAGTATTTT. Full variable domain (missing parts from reference TRBV14 and TRBJ2-3): EAGVTQFPSHSVIEKGQTVTLRCDPISGHDNLYWYRRVMGKEIKFLLHFVKESKQDESGMPNNRFLAERTGGTYSTLKVQPAELEDSGVYFCASSQGGYQYFGPGTRLTVL.

The V gene is TRBV28, the J gene TRBJ2-7; 7 bases are a match to TRBD2. The trim removed 7 bases at V and 0 bases at J, leaving 9 bases unmatched. This CDR3 comprises 15 residues. CDR1 is MDHEN, CDR2 SYDVKM, per germline. CDR3 in DNA: TGTGCCAGCACCTCAAACGGCGGGAGCTCCTACGAGCAGTACTTC. This translates into CASTSNGGSSYEQYF.

V and J are TRBV11-1 and TRBJ2-5; 13 positions agree with TRBD2. The CDR3 spans 16 residues. Germline CDR1 and CDR2: SGHAT and FQDESV (reference sequence). J lost 5 bases, V lost 5 bases, and 8 bases had no gene match. The CDR3 protein is CASSKPTSGRWETQYF. CDR3 in DNA: TGTGCCAGCAGCAAACCGACTAGCGGGAGGTGGGAGACCCAGTACTTC.

V and J are TRBV11-2 and TRBJ2-3, with D perhaps matching TRBD2 (6 bases). Per the germline V gene, CDR1 is SGHAT and CDR2 is FQNNGV. With 7 bases removed from V and 4 bases from J, the gap between germline ends came to 12 bases. This CDR3 comprises 13 residues. CDR3 DNA: TGTGCCAGCACCGGGACTCCCCCAGATACGCAGTATTTT. Amino acids: CASTGTPPDTQYF.

This chain uses TRBV5-4 with TRBJ1-1; TRBD1 might be the D (6 bases). Looked up from germline, CDR1 is SGHNT and CDR2 is YYREEE (reference sequence). V was pared by 6 bases and J by 1 base, with 13 bases between. The CDR3 length is 14 residues. Here the CDR3 reads CASTPGVGNTEAFF. The CDR3 region has the DNA TGTGCCAGCACCCCAGGGGTGGGGAACACTGAAGCTTTCTTT.

The rearrangement joins TRBV4-1 to TRBJ2-3, with D tentatively TRBD1 (5 bases). V lost 3 bases and J 2 bases, leaving 18 bases between the germline ends. This CDR3 is built from 17 residues. Germline V CDR1 and CDR2: MGHRA, YSYEKL. DNA for the CDR3: TGCGCCAGCAGCCATAACTGGGGCAGGACAATCACAGATACGCAGTATTTT. Translating it yields CASSHNWGRTITDTQYF.

This clone has just one count. The chain recombines TRBV15 with TRBJ1-1; D gene unclear. CDR3 size: 14 residues. V was shortened by 2 bases and J by 4 bases, with 11 bases between the two germline ends. Germline lookup yields CDR1 LNHNV and CDR2 YYDKDF (reference sequence). The CDR3 region has the DNA TGTGCCACCAGCAGACCCAGTCTGGGCACTGAAGCTTTCTTT. It encodes CATSRPSLGTEAFF.

The V gene is TRBV6-5, the J gene TRBJ2-1; a possible D gene is TRBD2 (7 bases). Germline CDR1 MNHEY, CDR2 SVGAGI. The CDR3 spans 13 residues. V gave up 7 bases and J gave up 9 bases, with 16 bases separating them. In DNA, the CDR3 is TGTGCCAGCACCTCGGGGGGCGATACTGAGCAGTTCTTC. Residues: CASTSGGDTEQFF.

This clone occurred once. This chain uses TRBV9 with TRBJ2-5; TRBD1 matches at 9 bases. The CDR3 runs to 15 residues. V was pared by 6 bases and J by 13 bases, with 19 bases of the junction left unmatched. CDR1 and CDR2 (germline): SGDLS, YYNGEE. The CDR3 DNA sequence: TGTGCCAGCACCCTGGGACAGGGTATCGGGAACGAGCGGTACTTC. Translated, it gives CASTLGQGIGNERYF.

Of note for this clone: Other nucleotide sequences in the sample specify the same CDR3. The chain combines TRBV7-8 with TRBJ1-1; D remains ambiguous. This CDR3 contains 12 residues. Germline V lookup: CDR1 SGHVS, CDR2 FQNEAQ. The V end lost 5 bases, the J end lost 7 bases, and 11 bases lay between the germline ends. The CDR3 nucleotides are TGTGCCAGCAGCCCGAGGACGGGTGAAGCTTTCTTT. This encodes CASSPRTGEAFF.

V and J are TRBV12-5 and TRBJ2-5, with TRBD1 as a possible D gene (5 bases). Germline V lookup: CDR1 LGHNT, CDR2 FRNRAP. This CDR3 has 14 amino acids. The ends were cut back, 1 base at V and 5 bases at J, with 11 bases in the middle. The CDR3 here is CASGLGAGKETQYF. CDR3 nucleotide sequence: TGTGCTAGTGGTTTGGGAGCAGGGAAGGAGACCCAGTACTTC.

The CDR3: CASSRGTSGLNEQFF. CDR3 bases: TGTGCCAGTAGTCGTGGGACTAGCGGCCTGAATGAGCAGTTCTTC. This rearrangement joins TRBV19 to TRBJ2-1, with 11 nucleotides matching TRBD2. The CDR3 runs 15 residues. The V gene end was trimmed by 5 bases and the J gene end by 7 bases; junction bases not matched to a gene: 7. The germline V gene has CDR1 LNHDA and CDR2 SQIVND (reference sequence).

The chain uses TRBV4-1 and TRBJ2-7, with 8 bases matching TRBD2. This CDR3 has 17 amino acids. J lost 1 base, V lost 2 bases, and 10 bases had no gene match. The germline V gene has CDR1 MGHRA and CDR2 YSYEKL. The CDR3 sequence: CASSQLDREGLSYEQYF. As DNA, the CDR3 is TGCGCCAGCAGCCAACTTGACCGGGAGGGCCTTTCCTACGAGCAGTACTTC.

The rearrangement uses TRBV5-1 and TRBJ1-2; weak D call: TRBD1 (5 bases). V was shortened by 3 bases and J by 0 bases, with 12 bases between the two germline ends. This CDR3 is built from 15 residues. The germline CDR1 and CDR2 sequences are SGHRS and YFSETQ. The CDR3 sequence: CASSSEAGPNYGYTF. The CDR3 coding sequence is TGCGCCAGCAGCTCCGAGGCGGGGCCTAACTATGGCTACACCTTC.

The chain uses TRBV27 and TRBJ1-1; 9 nucleotides align to TRBD1. The V gene end was trimmed by 6 bases and the J gene end by 4 bases; junction bases not matched to a gene: 6. Germline V lookup: CDR1 MNHEY, CDR2 SMNVEV (reference sequence). The CDR3 totals 14 residues. CDR3 protein: CASSVTGGLTEAFF. CDR3 DNA: TGTGCCAGCAGCGTAACAGGGGGCCTCACTGAAGCTTTCTTT.

J is TRBJ1-1 and V is TRBV30, with 7 bases identical to TRBD1. J was trimmed by 1 base and V by 6 bases; bases with no gene match: 5. CDR3 length: 13 residues. Germline CDR1 and CDR2: GTSNPN and SVGIG (reference sequence). CDR3 in amino acids: CACFDRENTEAFF. CDR3 sequence (DNA): TGTGCCTGTTTCGACAGGGAGAACACTGAAGCTTTCTTT.

The CDR3 bases are TGTGCCAGCAGTTTACGAGTGACAGCTGCCTACGAGCAGTACTTC. Its protein is CASSLRVTAAYEQYF. The V gene is TRBV28, the J gene TRBJ2-7, with D perhaps matching TRBD1 (5 bases). Trimming cost V 2 bases and J 2 bases, with 13 bases left between them. This CDR3 spans 15 amino acids. The germline V gene has CDR1 MDHEN and CDR2 SYDVKM.

The chain links TRBV27 to TRBJ1-2, with 11 positions matching TRBD1. J gave up 8 bases and V 4 bases, and 9 bases lay outside the gene matches. The germline V gene has CDR1 MNHEY and CDR2 SMNVEV (reference sequence). The CDR3 has 15 amino acids. This chain's CDR3 is CASSWGQGGLGGYTF. For the CDR3, the DNA is TGTGCCAGCAGTTGGGGACAGGGGGGATTGGGCGGCTACACCTTC.

V and J are TRBV5-6 and TRBJ2-7, with D unclear. Germline-derived CDR1 and CDR2 are SGHDT and YYEEEE. The ends were cut back, 0 bases at V and 8 bases at J, with 12 bases in the middle. This CDR3 is built from 13 residues. Here the CDR3 DNA reads TGTGCCAGCAGCTTGGGGGCAGGTTTCAAGCAGTACTTC. This codes for CASSLGAGFKQYF.

This clone showed up just a few times. The chain uses TRBV13 and TRBJ2-7, with TRBD1 as a possible D gene (6 bases). With 4 bases removed from V and 4 bases from J, the gap between germline ends came to 26 bases. CDR3 size: 18 residues. Looked up from germline, CDR1 is PRHDT and CDR2 is FYEKMQ (reference sequence). This CDR3 reads CASSSEGVGAKGTYEQYF. The DNA for the CDR3 is TGTGCCAGCAGCTCAGAGGGGGTAGGCGCGAAGGGCACTTACGAGCAGTACTTC.

The V and J genes are TRBV7-8 and TRBJ2-1, with 12 bases identical to TRBD2. The CDR3 is 19 residues long. Losses at the gene ends were 3 bases for V and 0 bases for J; bases not matched to a gene: 9. Germline CDR1 reads SGHVS; CDR2 reads FQNEAQ. This CDR3 is CASSFGLAGGILSYNEQFF. Here the CDR3 DNA reads TGTGCCAGCAGCTTTGGCCTAGCGGGAGGGATCCTCTCCTACAATGAGCAGTTCTTC.

The chain combines TRBV7-9 with TRBJ2-7, with a weak D call TRBD2 (5 bases). Trimming took 4 bases from V and 4 from J, leaving 14 bases between them. CDR1 and CDR2 (germline): SEHNR, FQNEAQ (reference sequence). The CDR3 runs 14 residues. The CDR3 region is CASSWVEEAYEQYF. CDR3 DNA: TGTGCCAGCAGCTGGGTAGAGGAGGCTTACGAGCAGTACTTC. Full variable domain (rest looked up from reference TRBV7-9 and TRBJ2-7): DTGVSQNPRHKITKRGQNVTFRCDPISEHNRLYWYRQTLGQGPEFLTYFQNEAQLEKSRLLSDRFSAERPKGSFSTLEIQRTEQGDSAMYLCASSWVEEAYEQYFGPGTRLTVT.

Worth noting for this clone: The same CDR3 also results from other DNA sequences found in this sample. This chain links TRBV28 with TRBJ1-5; D is unclear. This CDR3 has 11 amino acids. Per germline, CDR1 MDHEN and CDR2 SYDVKM. V lost 6 bases and J 5 bases, leaving 5 bases between the germline ends. The CDR3 region is CASSRDQPQHF. CDR3 DNA sequence: TGTGCCAGCAGCCGGGATCAGCCCCAGCATTTT.

For the CDR3, the DNA is TGTGCCAGTACCCTGGCGGGGGGGGAAAGCTCCTACAATGAGCAGTTCTTC. It encodes CASTLAGGESSYNEQFF. This chain links TRBV19 with TRBJ2-1, with 9 positions matching TRBD2. Trimming cost V 7 bases and J 0 bases; bases outside gene matches: 10. The CDR3 sequence is 17 residues long. Germline assignment: CDR1 LNHDA and CDR2 SQIVND (reference sequence). The full variable domain, its missing parts supplied by reference TRBV19 and TRBJ2-1, is DGGITQSPKYLFRKEGQNVTLSCEQNLNHDAMYWYRQDPGQGLRLIYYSQIVNDFQKGDIAEGYSVSREKKESFPLTVTSAQKNPTAFYLCASTLAGGESSYNEQFFGPGTRLTVL.

V usage is TRBV5-1 and J usage is TRBJ2-1, with 7 bases lining up with TRBD2. CDR1 is SGHRS and CDR2 is YFSETQ in the germline V gene. Germline trimming cut 6 bases from V and 0 bases from J; bases unmatched to any gene: 6. The CDR3 is 15 amino acids. The DNA of the CDR3 is TGCGCCAGCATTGGGCCGGGAGGCTCCTACAATGAGCAGTTCTTC. Translating gives CASIGPGGSYNEQFF.

The genes are TRBV27 and TRBJ1-1, with 8 positions matching TRBD1. V lost 5 bases, J lost 5 bases, and 7 bases stayed unmatched. Germline loops: CDR1 MNHEY, CDR2 SMNVEV (reference sequence). CDR3 length equals 14 residues. The chain's CDR3 is CASSARQGLTEAFF. For the CDR3, the DNA is TGTGCCAGCAGTGCCCGACAGGGGTTGACTGAAGCTTTCTTT.